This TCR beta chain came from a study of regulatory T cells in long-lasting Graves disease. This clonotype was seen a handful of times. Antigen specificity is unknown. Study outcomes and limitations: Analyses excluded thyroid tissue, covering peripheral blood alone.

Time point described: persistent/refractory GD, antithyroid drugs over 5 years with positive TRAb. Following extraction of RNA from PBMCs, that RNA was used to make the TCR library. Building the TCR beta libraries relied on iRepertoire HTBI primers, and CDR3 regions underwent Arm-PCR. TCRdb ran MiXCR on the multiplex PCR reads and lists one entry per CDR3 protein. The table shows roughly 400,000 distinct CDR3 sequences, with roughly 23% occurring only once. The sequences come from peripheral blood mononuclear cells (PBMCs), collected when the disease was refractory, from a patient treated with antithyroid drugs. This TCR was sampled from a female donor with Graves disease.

The chain's CDR3 is CASSTQGEGGYTF. DNA of the CDR3: TGTGCCAGCAGCACGCAGGGGGAGGGTGGCTACACCTTC. This chain links TRBV13 with TRBJ1-2, with 7 positions matching TRBD1. V lost 5 bases, J lost 7 bases, and 7 bases stayed unmatched. CDR3 length equals 13 residues. Germline V gene sequence: CDR1 PRHDT, CDR2 FYEKMQ (reference sequence).